A single sample is the source of the 21 T cell receptor beta chains below, sequenced in a study of cytomegalovirus exposure and HLA in healthy donors. The PCR had 60 Vbeta and 13 Jbeta primers. Sequencing was performed with immunoSEQ multiplex PCR; in TCRdb, only in-frame clones are kept and a portion is missing. This sample has roughly 110,000 clones, with around 82% found just once. The material sequenced was PBMCs. Receptors originate from a man aged 50 to 59 in good health and CMV-seronegative.

V and J are TRBV7-2 and TRBJ2-7; 10 nucleotides align to TRBD1. The CDR3 has 13 amino acids. CDR1 is SGHTA and CDR2 is FQGNSA in the germline V gene. V lost 3 bases and J lost 6; bases outside the gene matches: 2. The CDR3 nucleotides are TGTGCCAGCAGCTTGGACAGGGGGGCCGAGCAGTACTTC. Protein sequence: CASSLDRGAEQYF.

This clone has just a few counts. This chain uses TRBV5-6 with TRBJ2-3; TRBD1 agrees at 7 bases. CDR3 size: 14 residues. V lost 5 bases, J lost 8 bases, and 11 bases stayed unmatched. CDR1 SGHDT and CDR2 YYEEEE come from the germline V gene. The CDR3 DNA sequence: TGTGCCAGCAGTGCGCCGTCGACAGGGATTACGCAGTATTTT. Amino acid sequence: CASSAPSTGITQYF. The variable domain in full, completed from reference TRBV5-6 and TRBJ2-3, reads DAGVTQSPTHLIKTRGQQVTLRCSPKSGHDTVSWYQQALGQGPQFIFQYYEEEERQRGNFPDRFSGHQFPNYSSELNVNALLLGDSALYLCASSAPSTGITQYFGPGTRLTVL.

This clone came up once. CDR3 region: CASSPTKQGGNEQFF. The CDR3 DNA reads TGTGCCAGCAGCCCCACAAAACAGGGGGGCAATGAGCAGTTCTTC. The chain employs TRBV9 and TRBJ2-1, with TRBD1 identical over 8 bases. The CDR3 is 15 residues long. The V gene's germline CDR1 is SGDLS and CDR2 YYNGEE. Trimming removed 4 bases from V and 6 bases from J; junction bases left unmatched: 9.

This clone was seen just once. This chain connects TRBV11-2 to TRBJ2-3; 9 bases map to TRBD2. This CDR3 region has 14 residues. J lost 5 bases, V lost 3 bases, and 3 bases had no gene match. Germline V gene lookup returns CDR1 SGHAT and CDR2 FQNNGV. This chain's CDR3 is CASSLGLAEDTQYF. The CDR3 DNA is TGTGCCAGCAGCTTGGGACTAGCTGAAGATACGCAGTATTTT.

V usage is TRBV6-1 and J usage is TRBJ1-5; 10 nucleotides agree with TRBD1. Germline assignment: CDR1 MNHNS and CDR2 SASEGT. Trimming cost V 1 base and J 7 bases; bases outside gene matches: 7. The CDR3 contains 16 residues. CDR3 DNA sequence: TGTGCCAGCAGTGAAGAGGTGACAGGGGGCCACCAGCCCCAGCATTTT. Amino acid sequence: CASSEEVTGGHQPQHF.

This clone was picked up a small number of times. This chain uses TRBV2 with TRBJ1-4; 7 bases are a match to TRBD1. The CDR3 has 14 amino acids. Looked up from germline, CDR1 is SNHLY and CDR2 is FYNNEI. The V segment lost 4 bases and the J segment 7 bases; nucleotides outside the gene matches: 6. The CDR3 coding sequence is TGTGCCAGCAGTGGTGGACAGGAGACTGAAAAACTGTTTTTT. This gives the protein CASSGGQETEKLFF.

This rearrangement joins TRBV4-2 to TRBJ1-2; D is possibly TRBD1 (6 bases). Trimming shortened V by 0 bases and J by 7 bases, and 12 bases separated the two germline ends. CDR1 is LGHNA and CDR2 is YNFKEQ in the germline V gene. There are 14 residues in the CDR3. DNA for the CDR3: TGTGCCAGCAGCCAAGAGACAGGCGTTGGTGGCTACACCTTC. Translation: CASSQETGVGGYTF.

The chain employs TRBV11-2 and TRBJ2-7; no clear D gene. The length of the CDR3 is 13 residues. The germline gives CDR1 SGHAT, CDR2 FQNNGV. Between the trimmed V and J ends, which lost 5 bases and 4 bases, there was a span of 12 bases. As DNA, the CDR3 is TGTGCCAGCAGCCCGGTGGAGCAGTACGAGCAGTACGTC. It yields the protein CASSPVEQYEQYV.

This chain uses TRBV18 with TRBJ1-3, with a tentative D call TRBD1 (5 bases). Germline CDR1 KGHSH, CDR2 LQKENI. Trimming cost V 2 bases and J 2 bases, with 16 bases left between them. The CDR3 runs to 17 residues. The CDR3 coding sequence is TGTGCCAGCTCACCAAACCTTAACAGGTTTGCTGGAAACACCATATATTTT. Its translation is CASSPNLNRFAGNTIYF.

This clone appeared a single time. This rearrangement joins TRBV30 to TRBJ1-1; 9 nucleotides line up with TRBD1. The V segment lost 3 bases and the J segment 9 bases; nucleotides outside the gene matches: 14. The CDR3 loop spans 15 amino acids. Germline CDR1 GTSNPN, CDR2 SVGIG (reference sequence). The CDR3 DNA sequence: TGTGCCTGGAGCCAGACCGGGACAGGGACTTACAAAGCTTTCTTT. It translates to CAWSQTGTGTYKAFF.

This chain joins TRBV9 and TRBJ2-2; the match to TRBD1 covers 7 bases. Trimming removed 2 bases from V and 2 bases from J; junction bases left unmatched: 6. The CDR3 has 16 amino acids. Germline CDR1 and CDR2: SGDLS and YYNGEE. CDR3 in DNA: TGTGCCAGCAGCGTGAGACAGGGATCTAACACCGGGGAGCTGTTTTTT. Translation: CASSVRQGSNTGELFF.

The J gene is TRBJ1-1, the V gene TRBV30; D may be TRBD1 (6 bases). This CDR3 is built from 13 residues. The V end was cut by 2 bases, the J end by 5 bases, with 12 bases between. The germline CDR1 and CDR2 sequences are GTSNPN and SVGIG (reference sequence). The CDR3 nucleotides are TGTGCCTGGAGTACAGGGCCTCGGACTGAAGCTTTCTTT. It encodes CAWSTGPRTEAFF.

The V gene is TRBV7-9, the J gene TRBJ2-2; weak D call: TRBD1 (5 bases). Trimming stripped 5 bases from V and 0 bases from J, with 10 bases between. The length of the CDR3 is 15 residues. CDR1 SEHNR and CDR2 FQNEAQ come from the germline V gene (reference sequence). The CDR3 region has the DNA TGTGCCAGCAGCCTCAGGGCTTCGAACACCGGGGAGCTGTTTTTT. Residues: CASSLRASNTGELFF.

This chain links TRBV5-4 with TRBJ2-1; a possible D gene is TRBD1 (6 bases). Germline CDR1 SGHNT, CDR2 YYREEE (reference sequence). This CDR3 has 14 amino acids. V dropped 2 bases and J dropped 6 bases, with 12 bases sitting between them. This CDR3 reads CASSLPQGRNEQFF. In DNA form, the CDR3 reads TGTGCCAGCAGCTTACCGCAGGGGCGCAATGAGCAGTTCTTC.

V usage is TRBV19 and J usage is TRBJ2-2; TRBD2 might be the D (5 bases). Trimming removed 5 bases from V and 5 bases from J, with 9 bases in between. There are 13 residues in the CDR3. CDR1 and CDR2 from the germline V gene are LNHDA and SQIVND (reference sequence). The CDR3 nucleotides read TGTGCCAGTAGTCCCCGGGAAACCGGGGAGCTGTTTTTT. Translating it yields CASSPRETGELFF.

The chain is built from TRBV10-1 and TRBJ2-3; perhaps TRBD2 as D (7 bases). The CDR3 sequence is 14 residues long. Germline assignment: CDR1 WNHNN and CDR2 SYGVQD (reference sequence). Trimming shortened V by 10 bases and J by 5 bases, and 19 bases separated the two germline ends. The CDR3, as DNA: TGCGCCATGGGGGGGCGAGCTGAAAAAGATACGCAGTATTTT. Translated: CAMGGRAEKDTQYF.

The rearrangement uses TRBV5-6 and TRBJ2-7; D uncertain. Trimming removed 3 bases from V and 7 bases from J, with 5 bases in between. Germline V CDR1 and CDR2: SGHDT, YYEEEE. This CDR3 is 10 amino acids long. DNA of the CDR3: TGTGCCAGCAGCTGGCCGGAGCAGTACGTC. Its translation: CASSWPEQYV.

The chain employs TRBV28 and TRBJ2-4, with TRBD2 matching 9 bases. This CDR3 spans 17 amino acids. CDR1 and CDR2 (germline): MDHEN, SYDVKM. The ends lost 7 bases at V and 6 bases at J; junction bases unmatched: 16. This CDR3 is CASTDSAAGGGTNIQYF. CDR3 DNA sequence: TGTGCCAGCACCGACTCCGCCGCGGGAGGGGGCACAAACATTCAGTACTTC.

This chain links TRBV9 with TRBJ1-2; 9 bases fit TRBD1. The CDR3 contains 14 residues. The germline CDR1 and CDR2 sequences are SGDLS and YYNGEE. Trimming removed 2 bases from V and 8 bases from J; junction bases left unmatched: 7. CDR3 amino acids: CASSVAGTGKGYTF. For the CDR3, the DNA is TGTGCCAGCAGCGTTGCCGGGACAGGGAAAGGCTACACCTTC.

The chain employs TRBV6-1 and TRBJ2-1; 8 nucleotides line up with TRBD2. The CDR3 is 15 residues long. J gave up 4 bases and V 6 bases, and 8 bases lay outside the gene matches. Germline V gene sequence: CDR1 MNHNS, CDR2 SASEGT. CDR3 coding DNA: TGTGCCAGCAGGCGGAGCGGGGGAATGTACAATGAGCAGTTCTTC. It is translated as CASRRSGGMYNEQFF.

This clone appeared once. The chain has TRBV11-1 and TRBJ1-6; 9 positions agree with TRBD1. With 2 bases clipped from V and 7 bases from J, the junction kept 3 bases outside the gene matches. CDR1 and CDR2 from the germline V gene are SGHAT and FQDESV (reference sequence). The CDR3 spans 15 residues. CDR3 bases: TGTGCCAGCAGCTTACTCGACAGGGGGAATTCACCCCTCCACTTT. It yields the protein CASSLLDRGNSPLHF.